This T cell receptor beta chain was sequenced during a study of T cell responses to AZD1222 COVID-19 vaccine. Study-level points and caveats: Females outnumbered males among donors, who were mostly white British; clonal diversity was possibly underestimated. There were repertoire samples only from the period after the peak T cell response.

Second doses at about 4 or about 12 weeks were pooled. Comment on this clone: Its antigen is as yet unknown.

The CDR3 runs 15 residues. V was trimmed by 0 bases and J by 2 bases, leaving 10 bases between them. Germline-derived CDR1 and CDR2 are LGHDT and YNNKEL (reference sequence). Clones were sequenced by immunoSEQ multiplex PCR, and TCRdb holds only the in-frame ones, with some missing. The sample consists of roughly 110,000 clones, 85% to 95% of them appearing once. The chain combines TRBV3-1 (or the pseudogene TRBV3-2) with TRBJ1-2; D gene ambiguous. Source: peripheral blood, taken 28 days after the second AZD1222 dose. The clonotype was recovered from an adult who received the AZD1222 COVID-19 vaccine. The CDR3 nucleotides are TGTGCCAGCAGCCAAGATGGGCCGGGGAACTATGGCTACACCTTC. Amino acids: CASSQDGPGNYGYTF.